This T cell receptor (beta chain) came from a study of cytomegalovirus exposure and HLA in healthy donors. General study results and limits: Later analysis showed TCR association rates varying by HLA locus, highest for DRB1 and lowest for HLA-C.

The PCR made use of 60 Vbeta and 13 Jbeta primers. Generated by immunoSEQ multiplex PCR, the TCRdb table keeps only in-frame clones and is missing some. The data show some 150,000 clones, around three quarters seen once. A note on this clone: The antigen remains unidentified.

Germline CDR1 reads SGHTA; CDR2 reads FQGNSA. The CDR3 contains 14 residues. With 4 bases clipped from V and 6 bases from J, the junction kept 8 bases outside the gene matches. The V call is TRBV7-2, the J call TRBJ2-7; 8 bases align to TRBD2. Sequencing was done on a sample of PBMCs. This sequence originates from a woman aged 40 to 50 in good health and CMV-seropositive. The DNA for the CDR3 is TGTGCCAGCAGCTCGTTCTCGGGGGGGAGCGAGCAGTACTTC. It translates to CASSSFSGGSEQYF. Looking up the rest from reference TRBV7-2 and TRBJ2-7 gives the full variable domain: GAGVSQSPSNKVTEKGKDVELRCDPISGHTALYWYRQSLGQGLEFLIYFQGNSAPDKSGLPSDRFSAERTGGSVSTLTIQRTQQEDSAVYLCASSSFSGGSEQYFGPGTRLTVT.